This is a list of T cell receptor beta chains from one sample in a study of cytomegalovirus exposure and HLA in healthy donors. Assay used: immunoSEQ multiplex PCR; TCRdb lists only in-frame clones, some missing. The ten most abundant clones cover approximately 1.6% of a sample with about 130,000 clones. Specimen: PBMCs. All receptors derive from a woman aged 40 to 50 in good health and CMV-seropositive. Both conserved end residues are part of each CDR3. The D gene is left open where the match is weak.

TRBD2	TRBV4-1	21	TRBJ2-7	TGCGCCAGCAGCCAAGATTGGCGGATGGGAGGGGTTAGCGGGAGCTCCTACGAGCAGTACTTC	CASSQDWRMGGVSGSSYEQYF
TRBD2	TRBV5-1	16	TRBJ2-1	TGCGCCAGCAGCTTAAGACTAGCGGGAGGAGGTGATGAGCAGTTCTTC	CASSLRLAGGGDEQFF
NA	TRBV30	14	TRBJ1-1	TGTGCCTGGAGCCCGTCTTTATCTGACACTGAAGCTTTCTTT	CAWSPSLSDTEAFF
TRBD1	TRBV30	13	TRBJ2-7	TGTGCCTGGTCCCGGGACAGCTCCTACGAGCAGTACTTC	CAWSRDSSYEQYF
TRBD2	TRBV5-1	19	TRBJ2-1	TGCGCCAGCAGCTCTAGGGACAGTACTAGCGGGAGCGCCTACAATGAGCAGTTCTTC	CASSSRDSTSGSAYNEQFF
NA	TRBV19	16	TRBJ2-1	TGTGCCAGTAGTATTTCCCCTAGCACGCAGGTTGGTGAGCAGTTCTTC	CASSISPSTQVGEQFF
TRBD2	TRBV4-3	15	TRBJ2-7	TGCGCCAGCAGCCGGACTAGCGGGAGGATCGACGAGCAGTACTTC	CASSRTSGRIDEQYF
NA	TRBV19	11	TRBJ2-5	TGTGCCACCCAGCGGGAAGAGACCCAGTACTTC	CATQREETQYF
TRBD2	TRBV5-5	15	TRBJ2-4	TGTGCCAGCAGACTAGCGGGAGACGACAAAAACATTCAGTACTTC	CASRLAGDDKNIQYF
TRBD1	TRBV7-9	13	TRBJ1-1	TGTGCCAGCAGCTTTGGGACAGCCCTTGAAGCTTTCTTT	CASSFGTALEAFF
NA	TRBV27	17	TRBJ1-5	TGTGCCAGCAGTCCTACGTCGGCAGACTTTAGCAATCAGCCCCAGCATTTT	CASSPTSADFSNQPQHF
NA	TRBV2	17	TRBJ2-7	TGTGCCAGCAGTGCAGGTCCTTCAGGGGTGACTACCTACGAGCAGTACTTC	CASSAGPSGVTTYEQYF
NA	TRBV15	14	TRBJ2-3	TGTGCCACCAGCAGAGACAGGGCCGCGGATACGCAGTATTTT	CATSRDRAADTQYF
NA	TRBV18	13	TRBJ1-5	TGTGCCAGCTCCGGGGAGGGGGATCAGCCCCAGCATTTT	CASSGEGDQPQHF
NA	TRBV6-6	14	TRBJ2-6	TGTGCCAGCAGTTACGCAGCTGGGGCCAACGTCCTGACTTTC	CASSYAAGANVLTF
NA	TRBV7-3	15	TRBJ2-7	TGTGCCAGCAGCCCCGAGGGAGCGGCCTCCTTCGAGCAGTACTTC	CASSPEGAASFEQYF
TRBD2	TRBV28	15	TRBJ2-1	TGTGCCAGCAGTTTTTCTAGCGGGAGTTCTGATGAGCAGTTCTTC	CASSFSSGSSDEQFF
NA	TRBV19	13	TRBJ2-7	TGTGCCAGTAAGGGCAGGGGAGCCTACGAGCAGTACTTC	CASKGRGAYEQYF
TRBD1	TRBV19	17	TRBJ2-5	TGTGCCAGTAGTGTAGAGGCCGGGACAGGGGGGATAGAGACCCAGTACTTC	CASSVEAGTGGIETQYF
NA	TRBV6-5	13	TRBJ2-1	TGTGCCAGCAGTTACTTTGTTTACGGTGAGCAGTTCTTC	CASSYFVYGEQFF